The source of this TCR beta chain is a study of blood T cell repertoires in COVID-19 (TCRdb year 2020). Regarding the complete study: Collaborator samples came from the United States, Italy and Spain and covered acute and convalescent phases of COVID-19. The material from the prospective study consisted of cDNA or gDNA derived from T cells, B-cell-depleted T cells, or PBMCs. The dataset comprised deeply sampled blood TCRbeta repertoires from subjects exposed to, actively infected with, or recovered from COVID-19. A freely available public database, intended as a resource for researchers studying the immune response to SARS-CoV-2, is where the repertoires were released. Samples came from the ongoing ImmuneRACE study (first 160 participants) plus 1,254 subjects from 6 global collaborators. Sample metadata almost always included a de-identified subject ID, COVID-19 status, age in years and sex. HLA class I and class II types, where available, came from metadata supplied by the sample provider rather than from assay-based typing.

With regard to this clone: The target of this receptor is not known. Nothing much larger sits one base from this clone, and base qualities are not available.

TCRbeta CDR3 regions were amplified from genomic DNA using the immunoSEQ Assay, a bias-controlled multiplex PCR. On the authors' methods: The number of nucleated cells in each sample was estimated by amplification of reference gene primers within the assay. To quantify the absolute abundance of each unique TCRbeta CDR3 rearrangement, sequence reads were collapsed and filtered. Productive Simpson clonality was computed per sample as the square root of Simpson's diversity index over productive rearrangements. TCRdb limited this immuneACCESS table to in-frame rearrangements with V and J called. A share of clones is missing; checked studies link under half to unresolved V genes, and the rest is unexplained. That table supplies the V and J calls and clone size; D and trimming were determined from the DNA. This sample has a few hundred thousand clones in its table, and less than 90% of those were observed once. Of the sample, 4% falls within the top ten clones.

On the study overall, not on this receptor specifically: The quantity of clinical and demographic metadata differed by source and by participant and was supplied without curation.

Samples from volunteer blood donors who had recovered from COVID-19 were contributed by a second Seattle source. Collaborating institutions collected whole blood in K2EDTA tubes following their own protocols. Collaborator samples were shipped for TCRbeta analysis as frozen whole blood, isolated PBMCs, or DNA extracted from either sample type. The sample comprised peripheral blood. The sequence derives from a man between 60 and 75 years old who had recovered from COVID-19.

The nucleotide sequence reads as follows: TGTGCCAGCAGTGGAAGGGGACAGGGAGGAGGCCAGCCCCAGCATTTT. This yields the protein CASSGRGQGGGQPQHF. Recombination linked TRBV6-1 to TRBJ1-5, with 9 middle bases fitting TRBD1. The germline V and J ends show losses of 4 bases and 7 bases respectively, and no gene match explains 11 bases of the junction. Including the terminal cysteine and phenylalanine, the CDR3 comprises 16 residues. CDR3 DNA only is kept here, 48 bases in frame from base 1. The germline V gene yields MNHNS for CDR1 and SASEGT for CDR2.